The 28 T cell receptor beta chains below were found in one sample sequenced in a study of blood T cell repertoires in COVID-19. TCRdb keeps only in-frame clones here, not all; method: immunoSEQ multiplex PCR. The table shows roughly 130,000 clones, with 80% to 85% occurring only once. The sequenced sample was peripheral blood. Receptor source: a woman in her 30s who had recovered from COVID-19.

This sequence joins TRBV30 and TRBJ1-4; D unresolved. The CDR3 extends over 13 amino acids. Trimming took off 1 base at V and 4 bases at J, with 7 bases between the two ends. Germline V CDR1 and CDR2: GTSNPN, SVGIG (reference sequence). Here the CDR3 reads CAWSGPVNEKLFF. CDR3 DNA: TGTGCCTGGAGTGGTCCGGTTAATGAAAAACTGTTTTTT.

V is TRBV6-5 and J is TRBJ2-3; tentatively, D is TRBD2 (6 bases). V lost 2 bases to trimming and J lost 0 bases, with 9 bases between them. CDR3 size: 15 residues. Germline loops: CDR1 MNHEY, CDR2 SVGAGI. The CDR3 here is CASSYLGTSTDTQYF. DNA for the CDR3: TGTGCCAGCAGTTACCTCGGGACTAGCACAGATACGCAGTATTTT.

The CDR3 sequence: CASSILPGANVLTF. In nucleotides, the CDR3 is TGTGCCAGCAGTATACTCCCCGGGGCCAACGTCCTGACTTTC. The chain recombines TRBV6-4 with TRBJ2-6; D unclear. V lost 5 bases and J lost 4, with 9 bases in between. CDR1 and CDR2 (germline): MRHNA, SNTAGT. The CDR3 loop spans 14 amino acids.

The V call is TRBV4-1, the J call TRBJ2-7; 8 nucleotides agree with TRBD2. Germline V gene data show CDR1 as MGHRA and CDR2 as YSYEKL. CDR3 size: 15 residues. V shed 4 bases and J 4 bases; nucleotides not matched to a gene: 9. The CDR3 sequence: CASSLSGGGGYEQYF. DNA for the CDR3: TGCGCCAGCAGCCTATCGGGTGGCGGGGGGTACGAGCAGTACTTC.

The J gene is TRBJ2-1, the V gene TRBV9, with D possibly TRBD1 on 5 matching bases. The CDR3 is 15 amino acids. The germline V gene has CDR1 SGDLS and CDR2 YYNGEE. Trimming removed 1 base at V and 3 bases at J, with 11 bases between. CDR3 nucleotide sequence: TGTGCCAGCAGCGTACGACCCGACAGCTACAATGAGCAGTTCTTC. Amino acids: CASSVRPDSYNEQFF.

The CDR3 loop is CASSPTTNNEQFF. The CDR3 coding sequence is TGTGCCAGCAGTCCCACAACAAACAATGAGCAGTTCTTC. The chain is built from TRBV27 and TRBJ2-1; D call uncertain. CDR3 length: 13 residues. Germline assignment: CDR1 MNHEY and CDR2 SMNVEV (reference sequence). Trimming cost V 5 bases and J 5 bases, with 10 bases left between them.

The genes are TRBV6-5 and TRBJ2-7; no firm D call. Germline CDR1 reads MNHEY; CDR2 reads SVGAGI. This CDR3 is 15 amino acids long. Trimming removed 0 bases from V and 1 base from J, with 10 bases in between. CDR3 sequence (DNA): TGTGCCAGCAGTTACTCCACGGTGAAGTCCTACGAGCAGTACTTC. Translation: CASSYSTVKSYEQYF.

This chain uses TRBV5-8 with TRBJ1-4, with TRBD1 identical over 8 bases. V lost 3 bases, J lost 8 bases, and 3 bases stayed unmatched. CDR1 and CDR2 from the germline V gene are SGHTS and YDEGEE. This CDR3 comprises 13 residues. The CDR3 DNA reads as TGTGCCAGCAGCTCGGACAGGGACGAAAAACTGTTTTTT. Its protein is CASSSDRDEKLFF.

V usage is TRBV27 and J usage is TRBJ1-1; 8 bases are a match to TRBD1. The CDR3 totals 19 residues. Germline V gives CDR1 MNHEY, CDR2 SMNVEV (reference sequence). Trimming took 3 bases from V and 5 from J; bases not matched to a gene: 20. DNA for the CDR3: TGTGCCAGCAGTTTGGTCCCCCGGGGACAGGCCTCCTCGAGGACTGAAGCTTTCTTT. It is translated as CASSLVPRGQASSRTEAFF.

The J gene is TRBJ1-2, the V gene TRBV14; no clear D gene. Germline CDR1 reads SGHDN; CDR2 reads FVKESK. This CDR3 has 14 residues. V was cut by 1 base and J by 0 bases, with 6 bases left in between. This chain's CDR3 is CASSQVQTNYGYTF. Here the CDR3 DNA reads TGTGCCAGCAGCCAAGTGCAGACTAACTATGGCTACACCTTC.

Worth noting for this clone: Distinct nucleotide sequences in the sample also encode this CDR3. J is TRBJ1-5 and V is TRBV7-9; TRBD1 agrees at 8 bases. The CDR3 covers 16 residues. V dropped 3 bases and J dropped 0; count of bases not matched to a gene: 4. CDR1 is SEHNR and CDR2 is FQNEAQ in the germline V gene (reference sequence). The CDR3 sequence: CASSLTDRDSNQPQHF. CDR3 nucleotide sequence: TGTGCCAGCAGCTTGACGGACAGGGATAGCAATCAGCCCCAGCATTTT.

CDR3 nucleotides: TGTGCCATCAGTGGGGGACAGGCTAACTATGGCTACACCTTC. Encoded protein: CAISGGQANYGYTF. This chain joins TRBV10-3 and TRBJ1-2; 8 bases align to TRBD1. The J segment lost 0 bases and the V segment lost 4 bases, leaving 1 base of the junction unmatched. CDR1 ENHRY and CDR2 SYGVKD come from the germline V gene. The CDR3 spans 14 residues.

The rearrangement joins TRBV9 to TRBJ1-5; D unresolved. This CDR3 comprises 13 residues. Germline CDR1 SGDLS, CDR2 YYNGEE. The V end lost 0 bases, the J end lost 5 bases, and 6 bases lay between the germline ends. CDR3 coding DNA: TGTGCCAGCAGCGTAGACAGTTATCAGCCCCAGCATTTT. Its translation: CASSVDSYQPQHF.

The V call is TRBV9, the J call TRBJ2-1; TRBD2 agrees at 7 bases. Germline CDR1 and CDR2: SGDLS and YYNGEE. This CDR3 has 16 amino acids. V was pared by 0 bases and J by 4 bases, with 7 bases of the junction left unmatched. CDR3 in DNA: TGTGCCAGCAGCGTAGAAGGAGCGGGGTTATACAATGAGCAGTTCTTC. As protein: CASSVEGAGLYNEQFF.

This clone was counted only a few times. The rearrangement joins TRBV14 to TRBJ2-7, with TRBD1 as a possible D gene (6 bases). This CDR3 region has 15 residues. Trimming removed 2 bases from V and 5 bases from J, with 16 bases in between. Germline V gene lookup returns CDR1 SGHDN and CDR2 FVKESK. The CDR3 DNA reads as TGTGCCAGCAGCCAACCAGTACAGGGATACAACGAGCAGTACTTC. This encodes CASSQPVQGYNEQYF.

V usage is TRBV29-1 and J usage is TRBJ1-1, with TRBD1 matching 12 bases. CDR3 size: 13 residues. Germline lookup yields CDR1 SQVTM and CDR2 ANQGSEA. The junction had 2 bases not matched to a gene; V was cut back by 7 bases and J by 2 bases. Written as DNA, the CDR3 is TGCAGCGGGGGGACAGGGGGCAACACTGAAGCTTTCTTT. Its translation: CSGGTGGNTEAFF. Based on the CDR3 plus reference TRBV29-1 and TRBJ1-1, the full variable domain is SAVISQKPSRDICQRGTSLTIQCQVDSQVTMMFWYRQQPGQSLTLIATANQGSEATYESGFVIDKFPISRPNLTFSTLTVSNMSPEDSSIYLCSGGTGGNTEAFFGQGTRLTVV.

This rearrangement joins TRBV6-1 to TRBJ1-2; no clear D. This CDR3 region has 11 residues. V lost 3 bases to trimming and J lost 5 bases, with 4 bases between them. CDR1 is MNHNS and CDR2 is SASEGT in the germline V gene. The CDR3 DNA sequence: TGTGCCAGCAGTGACAGATATGGCTACACCTTC. This encodes CASSDRYGYTF.

The V gene is TRBV7-9, the J gene TRBJ2-7; tentative D call: TRBD2 (6 bases). The CDR3 length is 14 residues. The V gene lost 3 bases and the J gene lost 0 bases, with 9 bases spanning the gap. The germline gives CDR1 SEHNR, CDR2 FQNEAQ (reference sequence). CDR3 DNA sequence: TGTGCCAGCAGCTTTGGAGGGGCCTCCTACGAGCAGTACTTC. It specifies CASSFGGASYEQYF. Supplemented by reference TRBV7-9 and TRBJ2-7, the full variable domain reads DTGVSQNPRHKITKRGQNVTFRCDPISEHNRLYWYRQTLGQGPEFLTYFQNEAQLEKSRLLSDRFSAERPKGSFSTLEIQRTEQGDSAMYLCASSFGGASYEQYFGPGTRLTVT.

The J gene is TRBJ1-1, the V gene TRBV5-6, with D possibly being TRBD1 (6 bases). Germline CDR1 SGHDT, CDR2 YYEEEE. V shed 0 bases and J shed 1 base, with 16 bases lying between them. The CDR3 contains 17 residues. CDR3 sequence: CASSLARQAGRNTEAFF. The CDR3 nucleotides read TGTGCCAGCAGCTTGGCCCGACAGGCCGGGCGGAACACTGAAGCTTTCTTT.

The gene calls are TRBV11-2 and TRBJ2-1, with D maybe TRBD1 (6 bases). V lost 5 bases to trimming and J lost 4 bases, with 15 bases between them. Per the germline V gene, CDR1 is SGHAT and CDR2 is FQNNGV. This CDR3 region has 15 residues. The CDR3 DNA reads as TGTGCCAGCAGCCGGAAAAGCCAGGGGTACAATGAGCAGTTCTTC. It specifies CASSRKSQGYNEQFF.

The rearrangement links TRBV11-2 to TRBJ1-5; D unresolved. Germline CDR1 reads SGHAT; CDR2 reads FQNNGV. With 5 bases removed from V and 5 bases from J, the gap between germline ends came to 13 bases. The CDR3 totals 14 residues. The CDR3 nucleotides read TGTGCCAGCAGCGAAGCGGTACGGGATCAGCCCCAGCATTTT. This encodes CASSEAVRDQPQHF.

This clone is a singleton in its sample. This chain connects TRBV20-1 to TRBJ2-5, with D possibly TRBD2 on 5 matching bases. Trimming took 6 bases from V and 7 from J, leaving 9 bases between them. This CDR3 comprises 10 residues. CDR1 DFQATT and CDR2 SNEGSKA come from the germline V gene (reference sequence). The DNA of the CDR3 is TGCAGTGCCCGAGCGGTGACCCAGTACTTC. It is translated as CSARAVTQYF.

This chain connects TRBV15 to TRBJ2-1; the match to TRBD1 covers 9 bases. The CDR3 loop spans 15 amino acids. Germline V CDR1 and CDR2: LNHNV, YYDKDF (reference sequence). V shed 5 bases, J shed 8 bases, and the junction held 10 bases outside the gene matches. CDR3 DNA sequence: TGTGCCACCAGCTACCGGGACAGGGCGATTGATGAGCAGTTCTTC. Its protein is CATSYRDRAIDEQFF.

This sequence joins TRBV5-5 and TRBJ1-1; D is perhaps TRBD1 (5 bases). The CDR3 sequence is 13 residues long. Germline assignment: CDR1 SGHKS and CDR2 YYEKEE (reference sequence). Trimming removed 0 bases from V and 4 bases from J, with 7 bases in between. DNA for the CDR3: TGTGCCAGCAGCTTGGGCAGGGCCACTGAAGCTTTCTTT. Residues: CASSLGRATEAFF.

This clone has more than one count but fewer than ten. Other DNA sequences from this sample encode an identical CDR3 as well. This chain connects TRBV7-2 to TRBJ2-5; perhaps TRBD2 as D (5 bases). V lost 1 base, J lost 4 bases, and 10 bases lay in between. The CDR3 consists of 14 residues. Germline V gene sequence: CDR1 SGHTA, CDR2 FQGNSA. CDR3: CASSLVLAGETQYF. The CDR3 DNA reads TGTGCCAGCAGCTTAGTCCTAGCCGGAGAGACCCAGTACTTC.

V and J are TRBV27 and TRBJ2-2; D gene unclear. CDR1 is MNHEY and CDR2 is SMNVEV in the germline V gene (reference sequence). V lost 6 bases and J lost 7, with 15 bases in between. The CDR3 length is 14 residues. This CDR3 is CASRASLAVGELFF. The CDR3 DNA reads as TGTGCCAGCAGGGCTTCCTTGGCCGTCGGGGAGCTGTTTTTT.

This rearrangement joins TRBV4-2 to TRBJ1-1, with 7 bases that match TRBD1. Germline CDR1 is LGHNA and CDR2 is YNFKEQ. The length of the CDR3 is 17 residues. The trim removed 1 base at V and 4 bases at J, leaving 12 bases unmatched. The CDR3 sequence: CASSQVTRGRKGTEAFF. CDR3 DNA: TGTGCCAGCAGCCAAGTTACGAGGGGGCGCAAGGGCACTGAAGCTTTCTTT.

The chain joins TRBV3-1 (or the pseudogene TRBV3-2) to TRBJ2-5; 13 nucleotides agree with TRBD2. This CDR3 contains 15 residues. CDR1 and CDR2 (germline): LGHDT, YNNKEL (reference sequence). The J segment lost 5 bases and the V segment lost 4 bases, leaving 4 bases of the junction unmatched. Here the CDR3 reads CASSLGTSGTETQYF. The CDR3 DNA sequence: TGTGCCAGCAGCCTCGGGACTAGCGGGACGGAGACCCAGTACTTC.